Listed here are 24 T cell receptor beta chains from one sample, sequenced in a study of shared T cell receptors in the human thymus. Clones were sequenced by immunoSEQ multiplex PCR, and TCRdb holds only the in-frame ones, with some missing. The sample contains around 730,000 clones, approximately 83% of which appear only once. This sample was also put to use in a study of human thymus T cells.

The sequencing sample was made of thymocytes. The receptors were gathered from a girl under two years old with a congenital heart defect.

The chain employs TRBV6-6 and TRBJ2-7; maybe TRBD1 (6 bases). Trimming cost V 6 bases and J 0 bases, with 18 bases left between them. The germline gives CDR1 MNHNY, CDR2 SVGAGI (reference sequence). The CDR3 sequence is 16 residues long. The chain's CDR3 is CASRPPRDKPSYEQYF. In nucleotides, the CDR3 is TGTGCCAGCAGACCTCCTCGGGACAAACCCTCCTACGAGCAGTACTTC.

This rearrangement joins TRBV7-9 to TRBJ1-1; 9 bases line up with TRBD1. With 1 base clipped from V and 6 bases from J, the junction kept 9 bases outside the gene matches. This CDR3 spans 16 amino acids. Germline CDR1 reads SEHNR; CDR2 reads FQNEAQ (reference sequence). The CDR3 loop reads CASSLDLGQGIAEAFF. The CDR3 bases are TGTGCCAGCAGCTTAGACCTGGGACAGGGAATTGCTGAAGCTTTCTTT. The full variable domain, in which reference TRBV7-9 and TRBJ1-1 provide the parts outside the CDR3, is DTGVSQNPRHKITKRGQNVTFRCDPISEHNRLYWYRQTLGQGPEFLTYFQNEAQLEKSRLLSDRFSAERPKGSFSTLEIQRTEQGDSAMYLCASSLDLGQGIAEAFFGQGTRLTVV.

This chain joins TRBV5-6 and TRBJ2-2; 12 nucleotides match TRBD2. The germline V gene has CDR1 SGHDT and CDR2 YYEEEE. The CDR3 is 16 residues long. Trimming at V came to 3 bases and at J to 5 bases, leaving 5 bases not matched to a gene. CDR3 bases: TGTGCCAGCAGCTGTAGACTAGCGGGGGCGACCGGGGAGCTGTTTTTT. Its translation: CASSCRLAGATGELFF.

CDR3 sequence (DNA): TGTGCCAGCAGTTACCCAAAGGGGGGGGCCTACAATGAGCAGTTCTTC. Protein sequence: CASSYPKGGAYNEQFF. V and J are TRBV6-5 and TRBJ2-1, with D possibly being TRBD2 (7 bases). The CDR3 is made up of 16 amino acids. The germline V gene has CDR1 MNHEY and CDR2 SVGAGI. V lost 2 bases and J lost 2, with 13 bases in between.

This chain uses TRBV12-2 with TRBJ2-1; the table assigns TRBD2, which was not confirmed against the DNA. TRBV12-2 is a listed pseudogene. The CDR3 length is 17 residues. The CDR3 reads CASRFRDLRVAYGEQFF. In DNA form, the CDR3 reads TGTGCAAGTCGCTTTCGAGATCTTCGCGTAGCTTACGGTGAGCAGTTCTTC.

This clone was recorded once. The chain couples TRBV19 to TRBJ1-1, with D tentatively TRBD1 (6 bases). CDR3 length: 14 residues. CDR1 is LNHDA and CDR2 is SQIVND in the germline V gene (reference sequence). Trimming removed 5 bases at V and 7 bases at J, with 17 bases between. Here the CDR3 reads CASSVRTESFEAFF. CDR3 in DNA: TGTGCCAGTAGTGTCAGGACAGAGTCATTTGAAGCTTTCTTT.

The CDR3 coding sequence is TGTGCTAGTGGTGGACCGACAGGGAAGGGCTCCTACGAGCAGTACTTC. Its translation is CASGGPTGKGSYEQYF. The V and J genes are TRBV12-5 and TRBJ2-7; 7 bases are shared with TRBD1. Germline loops: CDR1 LGHNT, CDR2 FRNRAP. The junction had 10 bases not matched to a gene; V was cut back by 5 bases and J by 0 bases. The CDR3 sequence is 16 residues long. The full variable domain, rest sourced from reference TRBV12-5 and TRBJ2-7, is DARVTQTPRHKVTEMGQEVTMRCQPILGHNTVFWYRQTMMQGLELLAYFRNRAPLDDSGMPKDRFSAEMPDATLATLKIQPSEPRDSAVYFCASGGPTGKGSYEQYFGPGTRLTVT.

The chain joins TRBV5-6 to TRBJ2-3; TRBD2 matches 7 bases. The germline V gene encodes CDR1 SGHDT and CDR2 YYEEEE. CDR3 length: 17 residues. V gave up 2 bases and J gave up 2 bases; unmatched junction bases: 11. Here the CDR3 DNA reads TGTGCCAGCAGCTTACTCAGCGGGAAAGGGGACACAGATACGCAGTATTTT. It codes for CASSLLSGKGDTDTQYF.

The chain joins TRBV10-3 to TRBJ2-5; TRBD1 might be the D (6 bases). Germline V gene lookup returns CDR1 ENHRY and CDR2 SYGVKD. The CDR3 loop spans 15 amino acids. V dropped 0 bases and J dropped 3 bases, with 11 bases sitting between them. CDR3 DNA: TGTGCCATCAGTGAGTCAGGGGGAGCTGAAGAGACCCAGTACTTC. Translating gives CAISESGGAEETQYF.

The chain has TRBV6-4 and TRBJ1-2, with TRBD1 matching 7 bases. The V gene end was trimmed by 3 bases and the J gene end by 5 bases; junction bases not matched to a gene: 18. The CDR3 length is 18 residues. Germline V gene data show CDR1 as MRHNA and CDR2 as SNTAGT. CDR3 in amino acids: CASSETNLVTGTTYGYTF. Here the CDR3 DNA reads TGTGCCAGCAGTGAGACTAACCTTGTGACAGGGACAACTTATGGCTACACCTTC.

The V and J genes are TRBV11-2 and TRBJ2-1; 9 bases match TRBD2. CDR1 and CDR2 from the germline V gene are SGHAT and FQNNGV. The trim removed 5 bases at V and 5 bases at J, leaving 7 bases unmatched. CDR3 length: 15 residues. This CDR3 is CASSPGLAEDNEQFF. CDR3 sequence (DNA): TGTGCCAGCAGCCCGGGACTAGCAGAAGACAATGAGCAGTTCTTC.

The chain carries TRBV7-9 and TRBJ2-2, with TRBD2 as a possible D gene (6 bases). The CDR3 sequence is 16 residues long. Trimming cost V 1 base and J 7 bases, with 16 bases left between them. CDR1 is SEHNR and CDR2 is FQNEAQ in the germline V gene (reference sequence). CDR3 sequence reads: CASSLVPGEVDGELFF. The CDR3 nucleotides are TGTGCCAGCAGCTTAGTTCCGGGGGAGGTTGACGGGGAGCTGTTTTTT.

V and J are TRBV11-2 and TRBJ2-2, with TRBD1 identical over 7 bases. Germline CDR1 and CDR2: SGHAT and FQNNGV. V was pared by 5 bases and J by 6 bases, with 12 bases of the junction left unmatched. The CDR3 has 16 residues. The CDR3 DNA is TGTGCCAGCAGCCATAAAACAGGGGTAATAGCCGGGGAGCTGTTTTTT. Translated, it gives CASSHKTGVIAGELFF.

V usage is TRBV12-5 and J usage is TRBJ2-5, with 14 positions matching TRBD2. Matching the DNA end better, TRBJ2-7 makes the J call doubtful. The CDR3 sequence is 16 residues long. In germline, CDR1 is LGHNT, CDR2 FRNRAP. This chain's CDR3 is CASGLGLAGGPDEQYF. The DNA for the CDR3 is TGTGCTAGTGGTTTGGGACTAGCGGGGGGGCCGGACGAGCAGTACTTC.

V is TRBV30 and J is TRBJ1-4; D is undetermined. The germline gives CDR1 GTSNPN, CDR2 SVGIG (reference sequence). The ends were cut back, 8 bases at V and 6 bases at J, with 13 bases in the middle. The length of the CDR3 is 12 residues. CDR3 residues: CAQVGGDEKLFF. Here the CDR3 DNA reads TGTGCCCAAGTTGGTGGAGATGAAAAACTGTTTTTT.

The chain carries TRBV4-1 and TRBJ2-5; D uncertain. Germline values: CDR1 MGHRA, CDR2 YSYEKL. V was shortened by 0 bases and J by 2 bases, with 10 bases between the two germline ends. The CDR3 totals 15 residues. The DNA of the CDR3 is TGCGCCAGCAGCCAAGAAAAGACTCGGCAAGAGACCCAGTACTTC. Protein sequence: CASSQEKTRQETQYF.

The rearrangement links TRBV5-1 to TRBJ2-7; 8 bases agree with TRBD1. Germline V gene data show CDR1 as SGHRS and CDR2 as YFSETQ. V lost 4 bases and J lost 3; bases outside the gene matches: 9. This CDR3 region has 15 residues. In DNA, the CDR3 is TGCGCCAGCAGCCTTGGACAGGGTTGGAGCTACGAGCAGTACTTC. It is translated as CASSLGQGWSYEQYF.

The rearrangement joins TRBV6-5 to TRBJ1-2; a possible D gene is TRBD1 (6 bases). CDR1 MNHEY and CDR2 SVGAGI come from the germline V gene. This CDR3 spans 14 amino acids. Trimming removed 7 bases from V and 7 bases from J, with 19 bases in between. DNA for the CDR3: TGTGCCAGCATCGGGGGGGGGCTCCCCGGTGGCTACACCTTC. Amino acid sequence: CASIGGGLPGGYTF.

The chain combines TRBV7-8 with TRBJ1-1, with D maybe TRBD1 (6 bases). The V end was cut by 5 bases, the J end by 4 bases, with 26 bases between. This CDR3 is built from 18 residues. Germline-derived CDR1 and CDR2 are SGHVS and FQNEAQ. The DNA for the CDR3 is TGTGCCAGCAGCCAATATATAGGGGGAGAGGAATTGGGCACTGAAGCTTTCTTT. This encodes CASSQYIGGEELGTEAFF. The variable domain in full, completed from reference TRBV7-8 and TRBJ1-1, reads GAGVSQSPRYKVAKRGQDVALRCDPISGHVSLFWYQQALGQGPEFLTYFQNEAQLDKSGLPSDRFFAERPEGSVSTLKIQRTQQEDSAVYLCASSQYIGGEELGTEAFFGQGTRLTVV.

The CDR3 here is CAIGTGKKLFF. CDR3 bases: TGTGCCATCGGGACAGGCAAAAAACTGTTTTTT. V usage is TRBV28 and J usage is TRBJ1-4; 8 bases map to TRBD1. J lost 9 bases, V lost 10 bases, and 4 bases had no gene match. This CDR3 is 11 amino acids long. CDR1 MDHEN and CDR2 SYDVKM come from the germline V gene. Full variable domain (remainder filled in from reference TRBV28 and TRBJ1-4): DVKVTQSSRYLVKRTGEKVFLECVQDMDHENMFWYRQDPGLGLRLIYFSYDVKMKEKGDIPEGYSVSREKKERFSLILESASTNQTSMYLCAIGTGKKLFFGSGTQLSVL.

The rearrangement uses TRBV5-1 and TRBJ2-5; 7 bases match TRBD1. Per germline, CDR1 SGHRS and CDR2 YFSETQ. V gave up 0 bases and J gave up 2 bases; unmatched junction bases: 4. CDR3 length: 15 residues. CDR3 region: CASSLGEGQQETQYF. For the CDR3, the DNA is TGCGCCAGCAGCTTGGGCGAGGGACAGCAAGAGACCCAGTACTTC.

This chain joins TRBV5-3 and TRBJ1-5; 9 bases match TRBD1. TRBV5-3 is recorded as an ORF, its role being uncertain. This CDR3 is built from 15 residues. The V and J ends lost 10 bases and 6 bases, in that order; junction bases with no gene match: 14. DNA of the CDR3: TGTGCCGGACCCAGGGACAGGGTAAAGAGTCAGCCCCAGCATTTT. Its protein is CAGPRDRVKSQPQHF.

This clone was seen more than once but under ten times. The same CDR3 arises from other DNA sequences in this sample as well. The chain has TRBV9 and TRBJ1-2, with D perhaps TRBD1 (6 bases). Germline lookup yields CDR1 SGDLS and CDR2 YYNGEE. Trimming removed 0 bases from V and 4 bases from J, with 10 bases in between. The CDR3 totals 14 residues. CDR3 amino acids: CASSVGQGSYGYTF. CDR3 sequence (DNA): TGTGCCAGCAGCGTAGGGCAGGGGAGCTATGGCTACACCTTC.

This clone was counted a single time. The chain recombines TRBV28 with TRBJ2-2; 9 bases match TRBD1. Germline values: CDR1 MDHEN, CDR2 SYDVKM. This CDR3 region has 17 residues. Trimming cost V 5 bases and J 5 bases; bases outside gene matches: 12. CDR3 nucleotide sequence: TGTGCCAGCAGTGGATCCCCGACAGGGGGTCGGACCGGGGAGCTGTTTTTT. Amino acids: CASSGSPTGGRTGELFF.